This T cell receptor beta chain was observed in a study of cytomegalovirus exposure and HLA in healthy donors. There are 17 residues in the CDR3. V lost 5 bases, J lost 10 bases, and 19 bases stayed unmatched. The germline V gene encodes CDR1 LNHDA and CDR2 SQIVND (reference sequence). Amplification used 60 Vbeta primers and 13 Jbeta primers. The assay was immunoSEQ multiplex PCR, and TCRdb's table has in-frame clones only and misses some. Of fewer than 150,000 clones detected, 82% appear once; the ten largest clones hold over 2.5%. Sequencing used PBMCs. This clonotype was sampled from a male donor in good health and CMV-seronegative. The chain combines TRBV19 with TRBJ2-1; 8 positions agree with TRBD2. CDR3 loop: CASSSRIRGGGLREQFF. For the CDR3, the DNA is TGTGCCAGTAGTTCTAGGATTCGGGGGGGCGGTTTGCGGGAGCAGTTCTTC.